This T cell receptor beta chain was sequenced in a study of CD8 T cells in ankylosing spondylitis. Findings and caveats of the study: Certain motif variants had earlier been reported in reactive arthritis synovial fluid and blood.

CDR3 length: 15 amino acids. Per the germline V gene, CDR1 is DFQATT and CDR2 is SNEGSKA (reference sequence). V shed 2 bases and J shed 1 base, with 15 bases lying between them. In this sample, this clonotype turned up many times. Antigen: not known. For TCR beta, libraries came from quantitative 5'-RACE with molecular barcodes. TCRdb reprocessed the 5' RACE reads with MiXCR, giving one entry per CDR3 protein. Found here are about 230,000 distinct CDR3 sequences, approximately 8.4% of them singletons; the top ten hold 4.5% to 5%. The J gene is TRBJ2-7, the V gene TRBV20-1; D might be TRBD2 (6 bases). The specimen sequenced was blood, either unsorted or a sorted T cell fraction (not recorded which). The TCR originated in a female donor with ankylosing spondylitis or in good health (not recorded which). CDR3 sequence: CSARSVPGRSYEQYF. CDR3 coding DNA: TGCAGTGCTAGAAGTGTCCCCGGGAGATCCTACGAGCAGTACTTC.